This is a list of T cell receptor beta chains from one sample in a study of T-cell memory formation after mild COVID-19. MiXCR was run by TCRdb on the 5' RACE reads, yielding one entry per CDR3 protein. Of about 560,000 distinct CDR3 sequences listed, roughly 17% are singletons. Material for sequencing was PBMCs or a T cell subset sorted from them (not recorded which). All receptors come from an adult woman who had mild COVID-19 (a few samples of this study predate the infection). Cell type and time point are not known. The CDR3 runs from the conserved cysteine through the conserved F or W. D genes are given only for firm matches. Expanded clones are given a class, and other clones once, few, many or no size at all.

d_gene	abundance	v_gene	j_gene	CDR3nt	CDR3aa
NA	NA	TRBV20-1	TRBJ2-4	TGCAGTGCTAGATGGGTCAGGGCAAATCCGTACATTCAGTACTTC	CSARWVRANPYIQYF
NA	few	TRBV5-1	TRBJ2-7	TGCGCCAGCAGCCCACTGGACAGATCCTACGAGCAGTACTTC	CASSPLDRSYEQYF
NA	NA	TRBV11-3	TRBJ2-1	TGTGCCAGCAGCCACGCCGGGATGGGGGCTCACGACAATGAGCAGTTCTTC	CASSHAGMGAHDNEQFF
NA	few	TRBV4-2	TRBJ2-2	TGTGCCAGCAGCCAAGATAGGGGTTCCGGGGAGCTGTTTTTT	CASSQDRGSGELFF
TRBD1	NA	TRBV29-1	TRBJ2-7	TGCAGCGCCGAGACAGGGGATCTCCGCGAGCAGTACTTC	CSAETGDLREQYF
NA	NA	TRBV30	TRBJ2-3	TGTGCCTGGGCGTCATTATCTAGCACAGATACGCAGTATTTT	CAWASLSSTDTQYF
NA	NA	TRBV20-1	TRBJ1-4	TGCAGTGTTGAGAAGGGGGATGAAAAACTGTTTTTT	CSVEKGDEKLFF
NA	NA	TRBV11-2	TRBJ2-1	TGTGCCAGCAGCTCCCCCCGTGTCAATGAGCAGTTCTTC	CASSSPRVNEQFF
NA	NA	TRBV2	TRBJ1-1	TGTGCCAGCAGTGATCAGGCCCGCACTGAAGCTTTCTTT	CASSDQARTEAFF
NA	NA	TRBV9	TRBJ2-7	TGTGCCAGCAGCGTGGCGACTGGATTCTCCTACGAGCAGTACTTC	CASSVATGFSYEQYF
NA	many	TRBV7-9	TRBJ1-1	TGTGCCAGCAGCTTTCCACTGGGACCGCCGAACACTGAAGCTTTCTTT	CASSFPLGPPNTEAFF
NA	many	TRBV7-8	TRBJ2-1	TGTGCCAGCAGCTTAGGGATCGGGATAGGACCTCTCTACAATGAGCAGTTCTTC	CASSLGIGIGPLYNEQFF
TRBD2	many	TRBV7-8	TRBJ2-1	TGTGCCAGCAGCTTAAGACCACTAGCGGGAGCATACAATGAGCAGTTCTTC	CASSLRPLAGAYNEQFF
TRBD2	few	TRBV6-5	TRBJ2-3	TGTGCCAGCAGAGGACTAGCGGGGACCCTAAGCACAGATACGCAGTATTTT	CASRGLAGTLSTDTQYF
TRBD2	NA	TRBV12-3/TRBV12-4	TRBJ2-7	TGTGCCAGCAGTGAAGGGGCGATTGTGGTAGCGGGCTCCTACGAGCAGTACTTC	CASSEGAIVVAGSYEQYF
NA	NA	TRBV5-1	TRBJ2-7	TGCGCCAGCAGCTACGGATACCGGGGGATAGGGGGCGATCACACCTACGAGCAGTACTTC	CASSYGYRGIGGDHTYEQYF
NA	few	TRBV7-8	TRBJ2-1	TGTGCCAGCAGCTTAGGGGGGCTCTTCCAGTTCTTC	CASSLGGLFQFF
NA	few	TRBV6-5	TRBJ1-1	TGTGCCAGCGGCGGGCCAGAGAGGACTGAAGCTTTCTTT	CASGGPERTEAFF
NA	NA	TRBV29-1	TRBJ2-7	TGCAGCGTATTGACAGGTGAATCCTACGAGCAGTACTTC	CSVLTGESYEQYF
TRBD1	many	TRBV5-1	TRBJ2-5	TGCGCCAGCAGCCAAGACAGGGCCGAGACCCAGTACTTC	CASSQDRAETQYF
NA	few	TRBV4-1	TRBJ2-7	TGCGCCAGCAGCCGAGACTCAGGACCCTACGAGCAGTACTTC	CASSRDSGPYEQYF
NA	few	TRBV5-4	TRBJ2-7	TGTGCCAGCAGCCCCTCCCTAAGCACCTACGAGCAGTACTTC	CASSPSLSTYEQYF
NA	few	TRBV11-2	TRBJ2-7	TGTGCCAGCACTGAGGGGTTCTCCTACGAGCAGTACTTC	CASTEGFSYEQYF
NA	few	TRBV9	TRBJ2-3	TGTGCCAGCAGCGTAGGTCATGGTATCAGAGATACGCAGTATTTT	CASSVGHGIRDTQYF
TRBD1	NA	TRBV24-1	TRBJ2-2	TGTGCCACCAGTGATTTGTATCCGACAGGGTGGGAGCTGTTTTTT	CATSDLYPTGWELFF
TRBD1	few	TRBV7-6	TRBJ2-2	TGTGCCAGCACCTTTACAGGGGTCACCGGGGAGCTGTTTTTT	CASTFTGVTGELFF